This T cell receptor (beta chain) was sequenced for a study of T cell repertoires in cytomegalovirus infection. About the study: Public TCR beta signature analysis indicated the presence of both CMV infection and matching HLA type.

Points on this clonotype: What it binds is unknown.

Trimming took off 5 bases at V and 4 bases at J, with 12 bases between the two ends. The CDR3 is 13 residues long. The germline gives CDR1 DFQATT, CDR2 SNEGSKA (reference sequence). TCRdb re-derived calls from the reads in MiXCR, one entry per CDR3 protein. The table lists roughly 68,000 distinct CDR3 sequences, 20% to 25% of them singletons. This receptor was obtained from a human donor in good health (CMV status not recorded). Some clones in this sample may be carry-over from other donors' samples. The specimen sequenced was PBMCs, sequenced either directly or after in vitro stimulation (not recorded which). The V and J genes are TRBV20-1 and TRBJ1-3, with a tentative D call TRBD1 (6 bases). CDR3 in amino acids: CSAGPGHGNTIYF. The CDR3 DNA reads TGCAGTGCTGGGCCGGGACACGGAAACACCATATATTTT.